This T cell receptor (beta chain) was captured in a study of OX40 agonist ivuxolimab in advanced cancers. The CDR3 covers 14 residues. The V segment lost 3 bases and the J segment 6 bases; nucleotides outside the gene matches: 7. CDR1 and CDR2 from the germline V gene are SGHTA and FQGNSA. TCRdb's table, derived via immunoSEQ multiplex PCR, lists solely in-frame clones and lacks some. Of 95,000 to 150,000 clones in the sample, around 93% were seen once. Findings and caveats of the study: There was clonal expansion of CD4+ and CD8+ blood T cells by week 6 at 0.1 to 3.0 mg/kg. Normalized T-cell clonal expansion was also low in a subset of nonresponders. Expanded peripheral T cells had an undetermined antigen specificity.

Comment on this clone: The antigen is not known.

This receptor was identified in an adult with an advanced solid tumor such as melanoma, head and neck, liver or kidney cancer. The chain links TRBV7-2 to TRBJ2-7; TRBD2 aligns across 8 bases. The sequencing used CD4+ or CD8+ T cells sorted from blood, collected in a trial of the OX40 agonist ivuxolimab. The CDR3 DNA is TGTGCCAGCAGCTTGGGGTCCGGGGGGGGCGAGCAGTACTTC. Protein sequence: CASSLGSGGGEQYF.